This passage covers 20 T cell receptor beta chains from one sample sequenced in a study of prognosis after radiotherapy for stage I lung cancer. TCR beta CDR3 was amplified from genomic DNA by two-round multiplex PCR. Gene-specific TRBV and TRBJ primers were used in PCR round one. TCRdb reprocessed the multiplex PCR reads with MiXCR, giving one entry per CDR3 protein. The profile shows approximately 16,000 distinct CDR3 sequences, about 46% of them singletons. Sequencing used PBMCs, obtained before or after stereotactic body radiation therapy (not recorded which). The receptors were sampled from a donor aged 50 or older with non-small cell lung cancer.

The chain links TRBV7-2 to TRBJ2-1, with 14 bases aligning to TRBD2. This CDR3 contains 16 residues. The junction had 10 bases not matched to a gene; V was cut back by 6 bases and J by 9 bases. CDR1 is SGHTA and CDR2 is FQGNSA in the germline V gene. CDR3 protein: CASRADGTSGSTEQFF. The DNA of the CDR3 is TGTGCCAGCAGAGCTGACGGGACTAGCGGGAGTACTGAGCAGTTCTTC.

This clonotype was counted ten times or more. This chain connects TRBV25-1 to TRBJ2-6; maybe TRBD1 (5 bases). The CDR3 runs to 14 residues. V was pared by 6 bases and J by 4 bases, with 10 bases between. From germline, CDR1 is MGHDK and CDR2 SYGVNS. CDR3 DNA sequence: TGTGCCAGCAGCTCGACAGCCGGGGCCAACGTCCTGACTTTC. This gives the protein CASSSTAGANVLTF.

This rearrangement joins TRBV7-2 to TRBJ2-1, with 13 nucleotides matching TRBD2. The germline V gene encodes CDR1 SGHTA and CDR2 FQGNSA. This CDR3 comprises 16 residues. V trimming: 2 bases; J trimming: 9 bases; junction bases outside the gene matches: 7. CDR3 region: CASSLKLAGGPGEQFF. The CDR3, as DNA: TGTGCCAGCAGCTTAAAACTAGCGGGAGGGCCAGGTGAGCAGTTCTTC.

This clonotype appeared a few times. A clone one base away is much larger, so this may be a read error. Here the CDR3 omits its conserved ending phenylalanine or tryptophan, so a read error is the likely source. The genes are TRBV20-1 and TRBJ2-3; D ambiguous. The CDR3 totals 12 residues. V was trimmed by 1 base and J by 2 bases, leaving 4 bases between them. Germline assignment: CDR1 DFQATT and CDR2 SNEGSKA (reference sequence). The CDR3 loop is CSARGATDTQYS. DNA for the CDR3: TGCAGTGCTAGAGGTGCCACAGATACGCAGTATTCT.

The chain employs TRBV29-1 and TRBJ2-3; 11 bases align to TRBD2. Germline V gene lookup returns CDR1 SQVTM and CDR2 ANQGSEA. This CDR3 contains 15 residues. The V gene end was trimmed by 5 bases and the J gene end by 1 base; junction bases not matched to a gene: 5. CDR3 residues: CSVPTTSGGTDTQYF. The CDR3 DNA sequence: TGCAGCGTTCCGACGACTAGCGGGGGCACAGATACGCAGTATTTT.

The chain combines TRBV6-1 with TRBJ2-5; D unclear. CDR3 length: 15 residues. The V gene lost 1 base and the J gene lost 9 bases, with 18 bases spanning the gap. Per the germline V gene, CDR1 is MNHNS and CDR2 is SASEGT. The CDR3 region is CASSEDAARWVSQYF. CDR3 coding DNA: TGTGCCAGCAGTGAAGACGCGGCCAGGTGGGTATCCCAGTACTTC.

The CDR3 region has the DNA TGTGCCAGCAGCTTAGGGGAGGTGAATGAGCAGTTCTTC. It is translated as CASSLGEVNEQFF. The J gene is TRBJ2-1, the V gene TRBV11-3; D might be TRBD2 (6 bases). With 1 base removed from V and 7 bases from J, the gap between germline ends came to 8 bases. The CDR3 sequence is 13 residues long. Germline loops: CDR1 SGHNT, CDR2 YENEEA.

J is TRBJ1-1 and V is TRBV12-3 or TRBV12-4; D gene unclear. CDR3 length: 15 amino acids. V lost 5 bases and J lost 1, with 14 bases in between. CDR3 sequence reads: CASSIRVPSNTEAFF. CDR3 in DNA: TGTGCCAGCAGTATACGTGTCCCCTCGAACACTGAAGCTTTCTTT.

This clonotype was detected ten times or more. The gene calls are TRBV19 and TRBJ1-3, with D unclear. The CDR3 runs 15 residues. CDR1 and CDR2 from the germline V gene are LNHDA and SQIVND (reference sequence). V lost 3 bases, J lost 2 bases, and 11 bases lay in between. CDR3 in DNA: TGTGCCAGTAGTATGCGGTCCGGGGCTGGAAACACCATATATTTT. It translates to CASSMRSGAGNTIYF.

This clonotype is categorized as medium-sized. The chain is built from TRBV6-9 and TRBJ2-7; a weak D match, TRBD1 (6 bases). Germline CDR1 reads MNHGY; CDR2 reads SVAAGI. Trimming pared 3 bases from V and 5 bases from J, leaving 11 bases between. The CDR3 runs 13 residues. CDR3 loop: CASSYSGGNEQYF. The CDR3 nucleotides read TGTGCCAGCAGTTACTCTGGGGGCAACGAGCAGTACTTC.

In this sample, this clonotype is medium-sized. The gene calls are TRBV11-2 and TRBJ1-1; maybe TRBD1 (5 bases). CDR1 is SGHAT, CDR2 FQNNGV, per germline. V shed 4 bases and J shed 7 bases, with 13 bases lying between them. This CDR3 region has 13 residues. CDR3: CASSSGRTLEAFF. The CDR3 DNA follows: TGTGCCAGCAGCTCGGGACGGACCCTTGAAGCTTTCTTT.

The V call is TRBV28, the J call TRBJ2-7, with 8 nucleotides matching TRBD1. V shed 5 bases and J 2 bases; nucleotides not matched to a gene: 8. The CDR3 totals 15 residues. Looked up from germline, CDR1 is MDHEN and CDR2 is SYDVKM. The CDR3 sequence: CASSTTTGATYEQYF. CDR3 bases: TGTGCCAGCAGTACCACGACAGGGGCCACCTACGAGCAGTACTTC.

In this sample, this clonotype turned up many times. The chain couples TRBV20-1 to TRBJ2-5; 8 bases align to TRBD1. Germline CDR1 and CDR2: DFQATT and SNEGSKA (reference sequence). J lost 5 bases, V lost 3 bases, and 11 bases had no gene match. The CDR3 length is 15 residues. The CDR3 loop reads CSASDRGGRGETQYF. The CDR3, as DNA: TGCAGTGCTAGTGACAGGGGAGGTAGGGGGGAGACCCAGTACTTC.

This clonotype was detected ten times or more. The V gene is TRBV27, the J gene TRBJ1-1; possibly TRBD1 for D (6 bases). CDR3 length equals 15 residues. Trimming cost V 3 bases and J 6 bases, with 17 bases left between them. CDR1 MNHEY and CDR2 SMNVEV come from the germline V gene (reference sequence). CDR3: CASSLYGGGVSEAFF. The CDR3 bases are TGTGCCAGCAGTTTGTACGGGGGCGGGGTGTCTGAAGCTTTCTTT.

This clonotype was seen more than once but under ten times. A single base separates this from a much larger clone, so it may be a read error. The rearrangement joins TRBV5-6 to TRBJ1-2; D not certain. The CDR3 sequence is 13 residues long. CDR1 is SGHDT and CDR2 is YYEEEE in the germline V gene. V was trimmed by 4 bases and J by 8 bases, leaving 15 bases between them. The CDR3, as DNA: TGTGCCAGCAGCCTTGGGGTGATAGGGGGCTACACCTTC. This translates into CASSLGVIGGYTF.

This clonotype was observed a handful of times. Its ends do not fully match the called genes, so a read error is possible. The J gene is TRBJ2-5, the V gene TRBV7-6; 7 bases map to TRBD2. The V gene's germline CDR1 is SGHVS and CDR2 FNYEAQ. The CDR3 consists of 14 residues. Here the CDR3 reads CTSSPKTGRETQYF. As DNA, the CDR3 is TGTACCAGCAGCCCAAAGACCGGGAGGGAGACCCAGTACTTC. Drawing the rest from reference TRBV7-6 and TRBJ2-5, the complete variable domain is GAGVSQSPRYKVTKRGQDVALRCDPISGHVSLYWYRQALGQGPEFLTYFNYEAQQDKSGLPNDRFSAERPEGSISTLTIQRTEQRDSAMYRCTSSPKTGRETQYFGPGTRLLVL.

This clonotype was found many times. The CDR3 sequence is CASSPNPGNTEAFF. The CDR3 coding sequence is TGTGCCAGCAGTCCCAATCCCGGAAACACTGAAGCTTTCTTT. V and J are TRBV7-2 and TRBJ1-1; D gene uncertain. Germline V gives CDR1 SGHTA, CDR2 FQGNSA. V lost 6 bases to trimming and J lost 2 bases, with 13 bases between them. The CDR3 runs to 14 residues.

This clonotype was seen ten or more times. Mismatch with germline at one junction end may stem from a read error. The chain recombines TRBV7-7 with TRBJ2-4; D may be TRBD2 (5 bases). CDR1 and CDR2 from the germline V gene are SSHAT and FNYEAQ (reference sequence). The CDR3 is 13 amino acids. CDR3 protein: CASSLVGSRAQYF. Here the CDR3 DNA reads TGTGCTAGCAGCTTAGTGGGGAGTAGGGCTCAGTACTTC.

This clonotype was detected many times. The chain combines TRBV6-1 with TRBJ2-3; D is uncertain. The CDR3 runs to 14 residues. Trimming shortened V by 5 bases and J by 3 bases, and 12 bases separated the two germline ends. The germline gives CDR1 MNHNS, CDR2 SASEGT. The CDR3 DNA sequence: TGTGCCAGCAGTCTGGGGTTTGAAACAGATACGCAGTATTTT. Translation gives CASSLGFETDTQYF.

On this clonotype itself: The conserved phenylalanine or tryptophan is not found at the CDR3 terminus, so this likely reflects a read error. V gene TRBV20-1 combines with J gene TRBJ2-5, with 9 bases identical to TRBD2. The V gene end was trimmed by 5 bases and the J gene end by 4 bases; junction bases not matched to a gene: 8. CDR1 and CDR2 from the germline V gene are DFQATT and SNEGSKA (reference sequence). CDR3 length equals 14 residues. CDR3 bases: TGCAGTGCTGGGGGACTAGCAAGTCCAGAGACCCAGTACCTC. Encoded protein: CSAGGLASPETQYL.